This is a list of T cell receptor beta chains from one sample in a study of blood T cells in healthy people across ages. A single record per CDR3 protein comes from TCRdb applying MiXCR to the 5' RACE reads. The table has about 800,000 distinct CDR3 sequences, about half seen once. The sequenced material came from blood. These receptors all stem from a man older than 75 in good health. The CDR3 runs from the conserved cysteine through the conserved F or W. D genes are given only for firm matches. Not all rows give a size; the values are once, few, many and, for expanded clones, a class.

j_call d_call clone_size v_call cdr3_nt cdr3_aa
TRBJ2-5 TRBD2 few TRBV6-2/TRBV6-3 TGTGCCAGCAGGAAGCGGGATAGAGGAGAGACCCAGTACTTC CASRKRDRGETQYF
TRBJ1-1 - once TRBV12-3/TRBV12-4 TGTGCCAGCAGTTTACAGGGTGGGGAAGGCGAGGCTTTCTTT CASSLQGGEGEAFF
TRBJ1-1 - - TRBV12-3/TRBV12-4 TGTGCCAGCAGTCTATCAGGGTTTACTGAAGCTTTCTTT CASSLSGFTEAFF
TRBJ2-3 TRBD2 - TRBV7-2 TGTGCCAGCAGCTTCAGGCTAGCGGGAGCCGAGGCGCAGTATTTT CASSFRLAGAEAQYF
TRBJ2-3 - - TRBV7-8 TGTGCCAGCAGCCCTTCGTGGGGGTCGCTTCTAGATACGCAGTATTTT CASSPSWGSLLDTQYF
TRBJ2-7 - - TRBV29-1 TGCAGCGTTGTTGGCCCGATGAACGAGCAGTACTTC CSVVGPMNEQYF
TRBJ1-2 TRBD1 - TRBV2 TGTGCCAGCAGAGGACAGGGTATGGGGAGCTATGGCTACACCTTC CASRGQGMGSYGYTF
TRBJ1-5 - few TRBV20-1 TGCAGTGCTAGAGATCTGGACATACAAAATCAGCCCCAGCATTTT CSARDLDIQNQPQHF
TRBJ2-5 TRBD2 few TRBV24-1 TGTGCCACCAGTGATGCCCTAGCGGGAGAGGAGACCCAGTACTTC CATSDALAGEETQYF
TRBJ2-1 - many TRBV7-9 TGTGCCAGCAGCTTTAGTGGAGGGACAGAGCAGTTCTTC CASSFSGGTEQFF
TRBJ1-6 - - TRBV5-1 TGCGCCAGCAGCTTGGATCGGACAGAGGCAAATTCACCCCTCCACTTT CASSLDRTEANSPLHF
TRBJ2-7 - - TRBV3-1 TGTGCCAGCAGCCAAGATCAGCAGGCTCTCGAGCAGTACTTC CASSQDQQALEQYF
TRBJ2-1 - - TRBV29-1 TGCAGCGTCTCTATCGGGAGTTACAATGAGCAGTTCTTC CSVSIGSYNEQFF
TRBJ1-3 - - TRBV7-9 TGTGCCAGCAGCTTAGGGTCGGGCGTCGGAGACACCATATATTTT CASSLGSGVGDTIYF
TRBJ2-4 - - TRBV20-1 TGCAGTGCAGAACTGGGTCAGGGGGGTTTCCTAGCCAAAAACATTCAGTACTTC CSAELGQGGFLAKNIQYF
TRBJ2-7 TRBD1 - TRBV18 TGTGCCAGCTCATTCGGACAGGGAGAAGGGGAGCAGTACTTC CASSFGQGEGEQYF
TRBJ2-5 TRBD1 - TRBV15 TGTGCCACCAGCAACTCCGGGACAGCAGAGACCCAGTACTTC CATSNSGTAETQYF
TRBJ1-1 TRBD1 - TRBV7-2 TGTGCCAGCAGCCTGACAGGGGTTAGTGAAGCTTTCTTT CASSLTGVSEAFF
TRBJ1-4 - once TRBV12-3/TRBV12-4 TGTACCAGCAGTCCTGAGGGCGAAAAACTGTTTTTT CTSSPEGEKLFF
TRBJ2-7 TRBD1 - TRBV27 TGTGCCAGCAGTTTATCGGGAGACTGGACAGGGGTCTACGAGCAGTACTTC CASSLSGDWTGVYEQYF
TRBJ2-5 TRBD2 - TRBV11-3 TGTGCCAGCAGCTTAGCCCGAGGACTAGCGGGGGGACGAGAGACCCAGTACTTC CASSLARGLAGGRETQYF
TRBJ1-2 - - TRBV29-1 TGCAGCGTTGTGAGGGACCTCTATGGCTACACCTTC CSVVRDLYGYTF
TRBJ2-1 - - TRBV9 TGTGCCAGCAGCCCCCAGGGGGGGTTAGTCAATGAGCAGTTCTTC CASSPQGGLVNEQFF
TRBJ2-2 - - TRBV7-2 TGTGCCAGCAGATCGGGACCCACAGCCGGGGAGCTGTTTTTT CASRSGPTAGELFF
TRBJ1-1 TRBD1 many TRBV10-3 TGTGCCATCCAAGGACAGGGTTCCACTGAAGCTTTCTTT CAIQGQGSTEAFF
TRBJ2-7 - - TRBV29-1 TGCAGCGTTGGGGACACCTACGAGCAGTACTTC CSVGDTYEQYF
TRBJ2-1 TRBD1 many TRBV5-1 TGTGCCAGCAGCTCTGGACAGGGGGCAGGTAATGAGCAGTTCTTC CASSSGQGAGNEQFF
TRBJ2-5 - - TRBV28 TGTGCCAGCAGTTACCCCTCCGAGACCCAGTACTTC CASSYPSETQYF
TRBJ2-1 TRBD2 - TRBV6-2/TRBV6-3 TGTGCCAGCAACATAGCGGGAGCGACGAATGAGCAGTTCTTC CASNIAGATNEQFF
TRBJ2-1 TRBD2 few TRBV7-2 TGTGCCAGCAGCTTGCGGACTAGGAGGAATGAGCAGTTCTTC CASSLRTRRNEQFF
TRBJ2-1 - - TRBV28 TGTGCCACCACGGGCCCCCCCTGGGATGAGCAGTTCTTC CATTGPPWDEQFF
TRBJ2-7 - few TRBV20-1 TGCAGTGCTAGAGACCCGCAGGGATCCTACGAGCAGTACTTC CSARDPQGSYEQYF
TRBJ1-1 TRBD1 - TRBV5-1 TGCGCCAGCAGCTTGGAGGGACAGGGGGCGCGGAACACTGAAGCTTTCTTT CASSLEGQGARNTEAFF
TRBJ2-3 - few TRBV27 TGTGCCAGCAGTTTATCATCTGGGTCTAGCACAGATACGCAGTATTTT CASSLSSGSSTDTQYF
TRBJ2-5 TRBD1 few TRBV5-1 TGCGCCAGCAGCTTGGACAGGGGGCAAATTCAAGAGACCCAGTACTTC CASSLDRGQIQETQYF
TRBJ2-1 - - TRBV5-1 TGCGCCAGCAGCATAGAGGGGTCCCTTTCCTACAATGAGCAGTTCTTC CASSIEGSLSYNEQFF
TRBJ2-7 - - TRBV5-1 TGCGCCAGCAGCTTGGATCCTTCGTCAGAGCAGTACTTC CASSLDPSSEQYF
TRBJ2-7 TRBD2 - TRBV7-3 TGTGCCAGCAGCCCAGCTAGCGGTCCCTACGAGCAGTACTTC CASSPASGPYEQYF
TRBJ2-7 TRBD2 - TRBV6-2/TRBV6-3 TGTGCCAGCGGTAGCGGGCTCACCTACGAGCAGTACTTC CASGSGLTYEQYF
TRBJ2-7 TRBD1 - TRBV29-1 TGCAGCGTTGAAGGCAGGACAGGGGACGAGCAGTACTTC CSVEGRTGDEQYF
TRBJ1-2 - - TRBV3-1 TGTGCCAGCAGCCAAGCTGGGCCTCACTATGGCTACACCTTC CASSQAGPHYGYTF
TRBJ2-7 TRBD2 - TRBV5-1 TGCGCCAGCAGCTTGTATGCGGGAGCCTCCTACGAGCAGTACTTC CASSLYAGASYEQYF
TRBJ1-5 - - TRBV7-9 TGTGCCAGCAGCCACATGAATCAGCCCCAGCATTTT CASSHMNQPQHF
TRBJ2-1 - many TRBV29-1 TGCAGCGTTGGGAGTTCACAGGGTGGCTCCTACAATGAGCAGTTCTTC CSVGSSQGGSYNEQFF
TRBJ2-7 TRBD1 few TRBV5-1 TGCGCCAGCCGAATTTCGAGACAGGGAACCGAGCAGTACTTC CASRISRQGTEQYF
TRBJ2-4 TRBD1 - TRBV6-5 TGTGCCAGCAGTCTCGGGACAGCGAAAGCCAAAAACATTCAGTACTTC CASSLGTAKAKNIQYF
TRBJ2-1 - - TRBV10-3 TGTGCCATCAGTGAGTCGGGCCTAGCCCAGGAGGGCGATGAGCAGTTCTTC CAISESGLAQEGDEQFF
TRBJ2-3 TRBD1 - TRBV20-1 TGCAGTGCTAGACTATTCCGGGACAGGGGCACAGATACGCAGTATTTT CSARLFRDRGTDTQYF
TRBJ2-3 - - TRBV27 TGTGCCAGCAGTGGGGGACTTATCACAGATACGCAGTATTTT CASSGGLITDTQYF
TRBJ2-3 - - TRBV27 TGTGCCAGCAGTTGGAGCGGGTCGGGCTCAGATACGCAGTATTTT CASSWSGSGSDTQYF
TRBJ2-5 TRBD1 - TRBV3-1 TGTGCCAGCAGCCACCAGGGACAGCGAGGGGAGACCCAGTACTTC CASSHQGQRGETQYF
TRBJ2-7 - many TRBV20-1 TGCAGTGCTAGAGAGGAGGGGCGAGGCAACGAGCAGTACTTC CSAREEGRGNEQYF
TRBJ2-3 - few TRBV12-3/TRBV12-4 TGTGCCAGCAGTTTCGAGGGAGGGGGAATCGCAGATACGCAGTATTTT CASSFEGGGIADTQYF
TRBJ2-7 - once TRBV21-1 TGTGCCAGCAGTGCGGGTGGACGTACGAGCTCCTACGAGCAGTACTTC CASSAGGRTSSYEQYF
TRBJ1-1 - - TRBV20-1 TGCAGTGCCTCATACAGGGAGGGGACTGAAGCTTTCTTT CSASYREGTEAFF
TRBJ2-5 - - TRBV30 TGTGCCTGGAGTGTACAAGGGGGGCAAGGAACCCAGTACTTC CAWSVQGGQGTQYF
TRBJ1-2 - many TRBV12-3/TRBV12-4 TGTGCCAGCAGCCCCTCGGGGGGGGGCCAGCGTGGCTACACCTTC CASSPSGGGQRGYTF